This TCR beta chain was identified in a study of response to subunit inactivated influenza vaccine. Findings of the study overall: The authors put forward the suggestion that each seasonal influenza vaccination may bring in only a limited number of new T cells.

TCRdb re-analysed the RT-PCR reads in MiXCR, keeping a single row per CDR3 protein. The repertoire has approximately 490,000 distinct CDR3 sequences, 6% to 9% of them found once; the top ten carry less than 15%. This clonotype came up a few times. What it recognizes is unknown. This CDR3 spans 15 amino acids. Germline-derived CDR1 and CDR2 are MNHEY and SMNVEV (reference sequence). Trimming took 0 bases from V and 4 from J, leaving 11 bases between them. This TCR came from a man between 45 and 75 years old who received an inactivated influenza vaccine. This specimen was PBMCs from blood, taken approximately 25 months after vaccination. This chain connects TRBV27 to TRBJ2-3; D is ambiguous. In DNA, the CDR3 is TGTGCCAGCAGTTTATCTGCCTCACGGGCAGATACGCAGTATTTT. Protein product: CASSLSASRADTQYF.